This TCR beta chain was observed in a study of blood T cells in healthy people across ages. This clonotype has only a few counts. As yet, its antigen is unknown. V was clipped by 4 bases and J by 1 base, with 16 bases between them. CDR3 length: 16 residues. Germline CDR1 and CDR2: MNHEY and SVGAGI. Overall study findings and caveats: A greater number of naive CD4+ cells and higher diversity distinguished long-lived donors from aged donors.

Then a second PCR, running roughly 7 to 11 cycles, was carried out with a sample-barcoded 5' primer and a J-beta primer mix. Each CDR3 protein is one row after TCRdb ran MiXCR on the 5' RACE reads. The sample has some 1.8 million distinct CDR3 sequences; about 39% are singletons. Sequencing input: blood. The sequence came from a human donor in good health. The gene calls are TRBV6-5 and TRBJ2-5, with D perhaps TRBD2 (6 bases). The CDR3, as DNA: TGTGCCAGCAGTTCCCCTCATTGGGGACTCCAAGAGACCCAGTACTTC. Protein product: CASSSPHWGLQETQYF.